The clone carrying this TCR beta chain came up many times. Its antigen remains unknown. The entry originates in a study of read filtering for tumor transcriptome and immune sequencing. Turning to the study itself: The cohort had 17 to 20 men and 14 women aged about 47 to 90, mean about 70 years. 8 patients were R-ISS I, approximately 15 were R-ISS II, roughly 7 were R-ISS III. Broader study findings: IR-seq captured clonotypes deeper and more reliably than RNA-seq. Without single-read clonotypes, shared clonotype proportions correlated more between IR-seq and RNA-seq.

Trimming took off 7 bases at V and 0 bases at J, with 13 bases between the two ends. The CDR3 consists of 13 residues. The germline gives CDR1 SQVTM, CDR2 ANQGSEA. The library was built from about 0.4 ug RNA with molecular barcoded adaptors for alpha/delta and beta/gamma chains. TCRdb re-called the reads through MiXCR, storing one row per CDR3 protein. The sample shows around 60,000 distinct CDR3 sequences, 15% to 25% of them seen only once. The sequenced sample was a population of CD138-negative cells sorted from bone marrow. The rearrangement links TRBV29-1 to TRBJ2-7; no clear D. The sequence derives from a donor at least 40 years old with multiple myeloma. The CDR3 region is CSAAVTVSYEQYF. CDR3 DNA sequence: TGCAGCGCCGCCGTAACGGTCTCCTACGAGCAGTACTTC.